This T cell receptor (beta chain) was identified during a study of blood T cells in healthy people across ages. Study results and limitations: Unknown CMV status may confound age-related changes in expanded clones.

The second PCR ran about 6 to 11 cycles with a sample-barcoded 5' primer and J-beta primers. TCRdb used MiXCR to reprocess the 5' RACE reads, holding one entry per CDR3 protein. The repertoire holds hundreds of thousands of distinct CDR3 sequences, with about 28% as singletons. Ten or more counts support this clonotype. Its target is not known. Each donor was a healthy Caucasian individual from Russia, aged roughly 6 to 100. The CDR3 length is 16 residues. The ends lost 6 bases at V and 4 bases at J; junction bases unmatched: 12. The clonotype comes from a woman older than 75 in good health. This chain links TRBV12-3 or TRBV12-4 with TRBJ1-2, with TRBD1 identical over 9 bases. The sample taken for sequencing was blood. The chain's CDR3 is CASRDSGQGLFYGYTF. DNA of the CDR3: TGTGCCAGCAGGGATTCGGGACAGGGTCTTTTCTATGGCTACACCTTC.